This passage covers 15 T cell receptor beta chains from one sample sequenced in a study of siplizumab effects on memory and regulatory T cells. Sequenced by immunoSEQ multiplex PCR; TCRdb stores in-frame clones only, minus some. The sample shows around 61,000 clones, 95% to 98% of them seen only once. Sequenced sample: naive CD8+ T cells sorted from blood. These receptors all come from a human donor in good health.

The chain employs TRBV7-9 and TRBJ1-6, with TRBD1 matching 9 bases. This CDR3 comprises 15 residues. The V gene's germline CDR1 is SEHNR and CDR2 FQNEAQ (reference sequence). The J segment lost 9 bases and the V segment lost 5 bases, leaving 8 bases of the junction unmatched. The CDR3 is CASSASGQGSSPLHF. CDR3 coding DNA: TGTGCCAGCAGCGCGTCCGGACAGGGGTCTTCACCCCTCCACTTT.

Remarks on this clone: The same CDR3 arises from other DNA sequences in this sample as well. The rearrangement uses TRBV27 and TRBJ2-4; D gene unclear. CDR3 length: 14 amino acids. V shed 4 bases and J shed 0 bases, with 7 bases lying between them. Germline CDR1 MNHEY, CDR2 SMNVEV (reference sequence). CDR3 nucleotides: TGTGCCAGCAGTTCGTCACTAGCCAAAAACATTCAGTACTTC. This sequence encodes CASSSSLAKNIQYF.

In DNA, the CDR3 is TGCGCCAGCAGCCAGACCTCTAGCTCCTACGAGCAGTACTTC. Translating it yields CASSQTSSSYEQYF. The chain employs TRBV4-1 and TRBJ2-7, with no clear D. Germline values: CDR1 MGHRA, CDR2 YSYEKL. This CDR3 region has 14 residues. V dropped 3 bases and J dropped 0 bases, with 9 bases sitting between them.

The chain links TRBV6-1 to TRBJ2-7, with a tentative D call TRBD1 (6 bases). Germline CDR1 reads MNHNS; CDR2 reads SASEGT. V lost 4 bases, J lost 0 bases, and 10 bases lay in between. The CDR3 loop spans 14 amino acids. Here the CDR3 reads CASSVTGSSYEQYF. In DNA form, the CDR3 reads TGTGCCAGCAGTGTGACAGGAAGCTCCTACGAGCAGTACTTC.

A single count supports this clone. The rearrangement joins TRBV7-6 to TRBJ2-7, with 9 bases matching TRBD1. J lost 7 bases, V lost 0 bases, and 10 bases had no gene match. Germline loops: CDR1 SGHVS, CDR2 FNYEAQ. There are 16 residues in the CDR3. CDR3 sequence reads: CASSLAAGTGLWEQYF. DNA for the CDR3: TGTGCCAGCAGCTTAGCAGCCGGGACAGGGCTCTGGGAGCAGTACTTC.

The V and J genes are TRBV29-1 and TRBJ2-7; the D gene could be TRBD1 or TRBD2 (6 bases each). The V gene lost 6 bases and the J gene lost 5 bases, with 14 bases spanning the gap. The length of the CDR3 is 12 residues. Germline loops: CDR1 SQVTM, CDR2 ANQGSEA. In nucleotides, the CDR3 is TGCAGCGTCAAAGGGGGGCGCCACGAGCAGTACTTC. This codes for CSVKGGRHEQYF.

This clone was counted a single time. CDR3 sequence: CASGSGRASYNEQFF. The CDR3 coding sequence is TGTGCCAGCGGGAGCGGGAGGGCTTCCTACAATGAGCAGTTCTTC. The chain carries TRBV2 and TRBJ2-1; 10 bases align to TRBD2. The CDR3 totals 15 residues. V gave up 8 bases and J gave up 1 base; unmatched junction bases: 5. CDR1 is SNHLY, CDR2 FYNNEI, per germline.

This rearrangement joins TRBV30 to TRBJ2-3; TRBD2 is a possible D gene (6 bases). The CDR3 loop spans 14 amino acids. The germline V gene has CDR1 GTSNPN and CDR2 SVGIG (reference sequence). Trimming shortened V by 0 bases and J by 6 bases, and 13 bases separated the two germline ends. The CDR3 DNA follows: TGTGCCTGGAGTGTCGGGCGGGGACGGGATACGCAGTATTTT. This codes for CAWSVGRGRDTQYF.

The chain joins TRBV6-1 to TRBJ2-7; D remains ambiguous. CDR1 MNHNS and CDR2 SASEGT come from the germline V gene. The CDR3 has 14 amino acids. V was shortened by 7 bases and J by 3 bases, with 16 bases between the two germline ends. The CDR3 protein is CASTKTAVRYEQYF. CDR3 DNA: TGTGCCAGCACAAAGACCGCCGTACGCTACGAGCAGTACTTC.

This chain links TRBV6-6 with TRBJ2-2, with a possible D match to TRBD2 (6 bases). The length of the CDR3 is 16 residues. Germline V gives CDR1 MNHNY, CDR2 SVGAGI (reference sequence). Between the trimmed V and J ends, which lost 0 bases and 6 bases, there was a span of 14 bases. DNA of the CDR3: TGTGCCAGCAGTTACTCGACCGGGAGATACCCCGGGGAGCTGTTTTTT. Its translation: CASSYSTGRYPGELFF.

The rearrangement joins TRBV7-6 to TRBJ1-1; D gene uncertain. CDR1 and CDR2 (germline): SGHVS, FNYEAQ. V lost 4 bases and J 7 bases, leaving 16 bases between the germline ends. CDR3 length: 14 residues. The CDR3 sequence: CASSSSRAEGEAFF. The CDR3 DNA sequence: TGTGCCAGCAGCTCGAGCCGGGCCGAGGGTGAAGCTTTCTTT.

The genes are TRBV9 and TRBJ1-2; 9 nucleotides agree with TRBD1. Losses at the gene ends were 3 bases for V and 8 bases for J; bases not matched to a gene: 8. The CDR3 runs to 14 residues. Germline CDR1 reads SGDLS; CDR2 reads YYNGEE. The CDR3 loop reads CASSGGQGVWGYTF. The DNA for the CDR3 is TGTGCCAGCAGCGGGGGACAGGGCGTCTGGGGCTACACCTTC.

V gene TRBV4-3 combines with J gene TRBJ2-7; D possibly corresponds to TRBD1 (5 bases). The CDR3 has 15 amino acids. V gave up 0 bases and J gave up 3 bases, with 12 bases separating them. Looked up from germline, CDR1 is LGHNA and CDR2 is YSLEER. The CDR3 loop reads CASSQERTLSYEQYF. DNA for the CDR3: TGCGCCAGCAGCCAAGAGAGGACACTTAGCTACGAGCAGTACTTC.

The chain is built from TRBV27 and TRBJ2-3; the D gene could be TRBD1 or TRBD2 (5 bases each). Germline V lookup: CDR1 MNHEY, CDR2 SMNVEV (reference sequence). Trimming removed 6 bases from V and 6 bases from J, with 19 bases in between. This CDR3 spans 15 amino acids. The CDR3 sequence: CASSPGTVHVDTQYF. In DNA, the CDR3 is TGTGCCAGCAGCCCCGGGACCGTTCACGTGGATACGCAGTATTTT.

The V gene is TRBV28, the J gene TRBJ1-1; weak D call: TRBD1 (5 bases). CDR3 length: 14 residues. The germline V gene has CDR1 MDHEN and CDR2 SYDVKM. Between the trimmed V and J ends, which lost 5 bases and 4 bases, there was a span of 14 bases. In DNA form, the CDR3 reads TGTGCCAGCAGTCCAACGGGGGTATCCACTGAAGCTTTCTTT. This sequence encodes CASSPTGVSTEAFF.